A single sample gave rise to the 13 T cell receptor beta chains below, sequenced in a study of T cell clonality in common variable immunodeficiency. Assay used: immunoSEQ multiplex PCR; TCRdb lists only in-frame clones, some missing. The table lists 40,000 to 55,000 clones, with no singletons. The sequenced sample was peripheral blood mononuclear cells. The receptors come from a person aged 18-70 years in good health.

Many counts were recorded for this clone. The read terminates 3 residues before the CDR3 end, so the remaining end is supplied by the germline J gene. V is TRBV20-1 and J is TRBJ2-7; 8 positions match TRBD2. CDR1 DFQATT and CDR2 SNEGSKA come from the germline V gene (reference sequence). Trimming removed 3 bases from V and 6 bases from J; junction bases left unmatched: 10. The CDR3 has 14 residues. CDR3 DNA, as far as it was read: TGCAGTGCTAGGATGGACGGGGGGGCCTTCGAG. Translation gives CSARMDGGAFE. The complete CDR3 sequence is CSARMDGGAFEQYF.

This clone has more than one count but fewer than ten. The read terminates 3 residues before the CDR3 end, so the remaining end is supplied by the germline J gene. The chain joins TRBV30 to TRBJ2-4; D is perhaps TRBD1 or TRBD2 (5 bases each). Per the germline V gene, CDR1 is GTSNPN and CDR2 is SVGIG (reference sequence). This CDR3 has 12 amino acids. The CDR3 protein is CAWREGNYGQYF. Partial CDR3 DNA: TGTGCCTGGAGAGAGGGGAACTATGGT. Combining the CDR3 with reference TRBV30 and TRBJ2-4 gives the whole variable domain SQTIHQWPATLVQPVGSPLSLECTVEGTSNPNLYWYRQAAGRGLQLLFYSVGIGQISSEVPQNLSASRPQDRQFILSSKKLLLSDSGFYLCAWREGNYGQYFGAGTRLSVL.

In this sample, this clone turned up many times. Sequencing ends 3 residues short of the CDR3 end; the germline J gene provides the rest. This sequence joins TRBV28 and TRBJ2-7; 8 positions match TRBD1. Trimming removed 3 bases from V and 6 bases from J; junction bases left unmatched: 1. CDR1 is MDHEN, CDR2 SYDVKM, per germline. This CDR3 region has 12 residues. The CDR3 sequence is CASSFTGGEQYF. The CDR3 DNA, read in part, is TGTGCCAGCAGTTTCACAGGGGGCGAG. Full variable domain (remainder filled in from reference TRBV28 and TRBJ2-7): DVKVTQSSRYLVKRTGEKVFLECVQDMDHENMFWYRQDPGLGLRLIYFSYDVKMKEKGDIPEGYSVSREKKERFSLILESASTNQTSMYLCASSFTGGEQYFGPGTRLTVT.

This clone was counted many times. The CDR3 bases that were read are TGTGCCAGTAGTATAGTAGGGACAGGGAACACTGAA. Protein: CASSIVGTGNTE. The whole CDR3 region reads CASSIVGTGNTEAFF. The chain combines TRBV19 with TRBJ1-1; 8 nucleotides line up with TRBD1. The read finishes 3 residues shy of the CDR3 end, and the germline J gene is used to complete it. V was pared by 1 base and J by 1 base, with 2 bases of the junction left unmatched. Germline V gene data show CDR1 as LNHDA and CDR2 as SQIVND (reference sequence). CDR3 length equals 15 residues. The full variable domain, completed using reference TRBV19 and TRBJ1-1, is DGGITQSPKYLFRKEGQNVTLSCEQNLNHDAMYWYRQDPGQGLRLIYYSQIVNDFQKGDIAEGYSVSREKKESFPLTVTSAQKNPTAFYLCASSIVGTGNTEAFFGQGTRLTVV.

This clone was seen ten or more times. The read comes to an end 3 residues before the CDR3 does, leaving the germline J gene to fill in the end. The chain carries TRBV2 and TRBJ1-4; 8 bases agree with TRBD1. The CDR3 is 14 amino acids. Germline V gene lookup returns CDR1 SNHLY and CDR2 FYNNEI. Trimming at V came to 6 bases and at J to 7 bases, leaving 7 bases not matched to a gene. CDR3 loop: CASRDRVGSEKLFF. CDR3 DNA, as far as it was read: TGTGCCAGCAGGGACAGGGTGGGCAGTGAAAAA.

This clone came up many times. From the germline J gene comes the end of the CDR3, since the read stops 3 residues before it. The chain uses TRBV6-4 and TRBJ2-2; D unclear. Trimming cost V 4 bases and J 1 base, with 7 bases left between them. There are 14 residues in the CDR3. The germline V gene encodes CDR1 MRHNA and CDR2 SNTAGT. CDR3 amino acids: CASSGHLNTGELFF. CDR3 DNA (partial): TGTGCCAGCAGTGGACACCTGAACACCGGGGAG.

Ten or more counts support this clone. The sequenced fragment ends 3 residues before the CDR3 boundary, so the rest is inferred from the germline J gene. V usage is TRBV20-1 and J usage is TRBJ2-7; TRBD1 matches at 8 bases. The junction had 2 bases not matched to a gene; V was cut back by 0 bases and J by 1 base. Germline V gives CDR1 DFQATT, CDR2 SNEGSKA (reference sequence). CDR3 length: 14 residues. CDR3 bases read: TGCAGTGCTAGAGAAGACAGGGGTTCCTACGAG. Translated: CSAREDRGSYE. In full, the CDR3 reads CSAREDRGSYEQYF.

This clone has ten or more counts. The read halts 3 residues ahead of the CDR3 end, with the missing end drawn from the germline J gene. This rearrangement joins TRBV5-1 to TRBJ2-7, with D tentatively TRBD2 (5 bases). The germline gives CDR1 SGHRS, CDR2 YFSETQ. Trimming shortened V by 4 bases and J by 0 bases, and 17 bases separated the two germline ends. The CDR3 has 16 residues. This CDR3 is CASSPLTGESSYEQYF. The part of the CDR3 DNA that was read is TGCGCCAGCAGCCCTCTGACCGGGGAAAGCTCCTACGAG.

This clone was recorded many times. Read sequence stops 3 residues before the CDR3 end, and the germline J gene provides the missing end. The V call is TRBV30, the J call TRBJ2-5, with D maybe TRBD2 (6 bases). CDR1 GTSNPN and CDR2 SVGIG come from the germline V gene (reference sequence). The CDR3 is made up of 12 amino acids. The V and J ends lost 5 bases and 1 base respectively, with 8 bases between them. The CDR3 loop reads CAWGGLQETQYF. CDR3 DNA (partial): TGTGCCTGGGGGGGACTCCAAGAGACC. The full variable domain, completed using reference TRBV30 and TRBJ2-5, is SQTIHQWPATLVQPVGSPLSLECTVEGTSNPNLYWYRQAAGRGLQLLFYSVGIGQISSEVPQNLSASRPQDRQFILSSKKLLLSDSGFYLCAWGGLQETQYFGPGTRLLVL.

There are many counts of this clone. The missing CDR3 end, 3 residues past where the read stops, is filled in from the germline J gene. The genes are TRBV5-6 and TRBJ2-5, with D perhaps TRBD1 (6 bases). The CDR3 length is 15 residues. Between the trimmed V and J ends, which lost 2 bases and 7 bases, there was a span of 18 bases. CDR1 is SGHDT and CDR2 is YYEEEE in the germline V gene. CDR3 bases read: TGTGCCAGCAGCTTAAGAGGGACACCCAGGGGGACC. Its translation: CASSLRGTPRGT. The whole CDR3 sequence reads CASSLRGTPRGTQYF.

This clone was recorded many times. Read sequence stops 3 residues before the CDR3 end, and the germline J gene provides the missing end. The rearrangement joins TRBV29-1 to TRBJ1-2; 7 nucleotides align to TRBD1. CDR3 length: 13 residues. Germline V lookup: CDR1 SQVTM, CDR2 ANQGSEA. J was trimmed by 7 bases and V by 7 bases; bases with no gene match: 12. CDR3 DNA (partial): TGCAGCGCGGATACAGGGGACGGGTCTGGC. It codes for CSADTGDGSG. The whole CDR3 protein is CSADTGDGSGYTF.

In its sample, this clone was seen many times. One end of the junction is discordant with germline, which a read error may explain. The CDR3 is cut off 3 residues early in the read; its end comes from the germline J gene. The gene calls are TRBV4-2 and TRBJ2-3; 7 positions agree with TRBD2. The CDR3 is made up of 17 amino acids. Germline assignment: CDR1 LGHNA and CDR2 YNFKEQ. CDR3 amino acids: CASSYYGGGRQADTQYF. CDR3 bases read: TGCGCCAGCAGTTATTACGGCGGGGGACGGCAAGCAGATACG.

Concerning this clone itself: Sequencing ends 3 residues short of the CDR3 end; the germline J gene provides the rest. The gene calls are TRBV7-9 and TRBJ1-3, with 7 bases lining up with TRBD1. Germline trimming cut 7 bases from V and 4 bases from J; bases unmatched to any gene: 7. Per the germline V gene, CDR1 is SEHNR and CDR2 is FQNEAQ (reference sequence). CDR3 length: 14 residues. CDR3 bases read: TGTGCCAGCATCCCGACAGGGAGAGGAAACACC. It is translated as CASIPTGRGNT. In full, the CDR3 reads CASIPTGRGNTIYF.